Following are 9 T cell receptor beta chains from one sample sequenced in a study of cytomegalovirus exposure and HLA in healthy donors. PCR was performed using 60 Vbeta and 13 Jbeta primers. Clones were sequenced by immunoSEQ multiplex PCR, and TCRdb holds only the in-frame ones, with some missing. The table has roughly 99,000 clones, under 80% seen once; the top ten hold 14%. Sequenced material: PBMCs. The receptors were sampled from a woman in her forties in good health and CMV-seropositive.

This clone came up a few times. The chain combines TRBV4-1 with TRBJ1-2; possibly TRBD1 for D (5 bases). V lost 1 base and J lost 1, with 16 bases in between. The CDR3 is 17 amino acids. Germline CDR1 and CDR2: MGHRA and YSYEKL. CDR3 sequence (DNA): TGCGCCAGCAGCCAAGGGGCAGGGCGGAATGTTAACTATGGCTACACCTTC. Its protein product is CASSQGAGRNVNYGYTF.

The chain is built from TRBV7-2 and TRBJ1-3; 8 nucleotides align to TRBD1. Germline CDR1 reads SGHTA; CDR2 reads FQGNSA. This CDR3 has 15 residues. V was pared by 5 bases and J by 2 bases, with 5 bases of the junction left unmatched. The CDR3 nucleotides are TGTGCCAGCAGCCTGGACAGGGTGACTGGAAACACCATATATTTT. Protein product: CASSLDRVTGNTIYF.

V and J are TRBV7-2 and TRBJ2-1, with no clear D. The CDR3 is made up of 13 amino acids. CDR1 and CDR2 (germline): SGHTA, FQGNSA. The ends were cut back, 1 base at V and 5 bases at J, with 6 bases in the middle. CDR3 in amino acids: CASSLVRDNEQFF. The CDR3, as DNA: TGTGCCAGCAGCTTAGTCCGGGACAATGAGCAGTTCTTC.

This clone was detected only once. The gene calls are TRBV30 and TRBJ1-5, with 7 bases fitting TRBD1. The ends lost 2 bases at V and 0 bases at J; junction bases unmatched: 13. The CDR3 extends over 18 amino acids. CDR1 is GTSNPN and CDR2 is SVGIG in the germline V gene (reference sequence). CDR3 in amino acids: CAWSINRGIGYSNQPQHF. DNA for the CDR3: TGTGCCTGGAGTATTAACAGGGGAATTGGCTATAGCAATCAGCCCCAGCATTTT.

V gene TRBV7-9 combines with J gene TRBJ1-1; D is undetermined. Germline V gives CDR1 SEHNR, CDR2 FQNEAQ (reference sequence). The CDR3 extends over 14 amino acids. The V end was cut by 3 bases, the J end by 1 base, with 9 bases between. CDR3: CASSFNSQNTEAFF. CDR3 sequence (DNA): TGTGCCAGCAGCTTCAACAGCCAGAACACTGAAGCTTTCTTT.

The J gene is TRBJ1-5, the V gene TRBV28; D unresolved. The V gene's germline CDR1 is MDHEN and CDR2 SYDVKM. CDR3 length: 13 amino acids. Deletions cut 2 bases from V and 3 bases from J, with 5 bases between. The CDR3 reads CASSLTINQPQHF. The CDR3 bases are TGTGCCAGCAGTTTAACTATCAATCAGCCCCAGCATTTT.

J is TRBJ2-5 and V is TRBV7-2, with 7 bases identical to TRBD1. The CDR3 runs 13 residues. V shed 5 bases and J 9 bases; nucleotides not matched to a gene: 9. Germline V gene data show CDR1 as SGHTA and CDR2 as FQGNSA. The CDR3 protein is CASSVGQPGAQYF. CDR3 nucleotide sequence: TGTGCCAGCAGCGTGGGACAGCCAGGGGCCCAGTACTTC.

The V and J genes are TRBV6-5 and TRBJ1-2, with a weak D call TRBD1 (5 bases). Trimming took 2 bases from V and 7 from J, leaving 8 bases between them. The CDR3 is 12 residues long. The germline V gene encodes CDR1 MNHEY and CDR2 SVGAGI. The DNA for the CDR3 is TGTGCCAGCAGTTACAGGGGAACTGGCTACACCTTC. Protein: CASSYRGTGYTF.

Written as DNA, the CDR3 is TGCGCCAGCAGCTTGGTGGCAGGTTCTGGAAACACCATATATTTT. The encoded protein is CASSLVAGSGNTIYF. The chain couples TRBV5-1 to TRBJ1-3; the D is unclear. CDR1 and CDR2 (germline): SGHRS, YFSETQ. V was pared by 0 bases and J by 1 base, with 8 bases between. CDR3 length: 15 residues.